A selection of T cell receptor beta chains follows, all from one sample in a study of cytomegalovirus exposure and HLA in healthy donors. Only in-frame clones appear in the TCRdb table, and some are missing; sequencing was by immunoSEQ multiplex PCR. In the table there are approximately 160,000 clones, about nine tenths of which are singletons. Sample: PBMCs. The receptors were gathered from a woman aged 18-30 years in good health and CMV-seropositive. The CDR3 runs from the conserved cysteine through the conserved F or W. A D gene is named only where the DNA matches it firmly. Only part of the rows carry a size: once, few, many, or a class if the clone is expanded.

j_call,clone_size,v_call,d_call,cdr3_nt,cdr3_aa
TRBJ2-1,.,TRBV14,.,TGTGCCAGCAGCCATAACAATGAGCAGTTCTTC,CASSHNNEQFF
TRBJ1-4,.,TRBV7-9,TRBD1,TGTGCCAGCAGCTTATCTGTTTTCGTGGGACAGGGGAATGAAAAACTGTTTTTT,CASSLSVFVGQGNEKLFF
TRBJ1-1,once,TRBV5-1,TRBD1,TGCGCCAGCAGCTGGAGGACAGGGCAAACTGAAGCTTTCTTT,CASSWRTGQTEAFF
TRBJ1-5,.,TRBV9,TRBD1,TGTGCCAGCAGCGACGGACAGGGGGACAATCAGCCCCAGCATTTT,CASSDGQGDNQPQHF
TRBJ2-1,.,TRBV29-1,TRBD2,TGCAGCGTTTTTGAATTACTAGCGGGATCAAATGAGCAGTTCTTC,CSVFELLAGSNEQFF
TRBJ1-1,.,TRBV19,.,TGTGCCAGTATCGGGGGGCCCACTGAAGCTTTCTTT,CASIGGPTEAFF
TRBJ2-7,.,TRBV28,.,TGTGCCAGCAGGTCCAGTGTAACCTACGAGCAGTACTTC,CASRSSVTYEQYF
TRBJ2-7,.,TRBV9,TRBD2,TGTGCCAGCAGCGAGAGAGCGGGAGGGCTCGAGCAGTACTTC,CASSERAGGLEQYF
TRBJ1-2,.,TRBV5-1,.,TGCGCCAGCAGCTTGACTACCTATGGCTACACCTTC,CASSLTTYGYTF
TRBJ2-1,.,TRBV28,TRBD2,TGTGCCAGCAGTCCACTAGCGGGGAGCTCCTACAATGAGCAGTTCTTC,CASSPLAGSSYNEQFF
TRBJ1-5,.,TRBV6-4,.,TGTGCCAGCAGTGCCGCGGGGACCGGGGGGGAGCCCCAGCATTTT,CASSAAGTGGEPQHF
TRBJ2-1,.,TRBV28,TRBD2,TGTGCCAGCAGCGCGCTAAGGGCTAGCGGCTACAATGAGCAGTTCTTC,CASSALRASGYNEQFF
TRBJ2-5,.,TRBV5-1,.,TGCGCCAGCAGCTTGGTTACGGGAGAGACAGAGACCCAGTACTTC,CASSLVTGETETQYF
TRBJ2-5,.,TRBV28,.,TGTGCCAGCCTCGGGGGAACTCTCTCCCAAGAGACCCAGTACTTC,CASLGGTLSQETQYF
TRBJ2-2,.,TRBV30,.,TGTGCCTGGCCGGACAGAAGAACCGGGGAGCTGTTTTTT,CAWPDRRTGELFF
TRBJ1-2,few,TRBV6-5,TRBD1,TGTGCCAGCAGTCACAGGGGGAGCGGCTACACCTTC,CASSHRGSGYTF
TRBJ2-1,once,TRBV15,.,TGTGCCACCCGGTCCTACAATGAGCAGTTCTTC,CATRSYNEQFF
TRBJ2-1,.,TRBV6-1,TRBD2,TGTGCCAGCACTTCACTAGCGAGCAGAGCCGATGAGCAGTTCTTC,CASTSLASRADEQFF
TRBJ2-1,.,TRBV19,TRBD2,TGTGCCAGTAGTTTGGGAGGGATAAGGTCCAATGAGCAGTTCTTC,CASSLGGIRSNEQFF
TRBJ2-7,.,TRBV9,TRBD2,TGTGCCAGCAGCGCCGGGGGGGACTCCTCCTTCTACGAGCAGTACTTC,CASSAGGDSSFYEQYF
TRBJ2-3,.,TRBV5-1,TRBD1,TGCGCCAGCAGCTTGGGATGGGACAGCCTGCAGTATTTT,CASSLGWDSLQYF
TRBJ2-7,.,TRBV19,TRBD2,TGTGCCAGTAGTGCCTCTAGCGGGGCCCCCTACGAGCAGTACTTC,CASSASSGAPYEQYF
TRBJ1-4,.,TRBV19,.,TGTGCCAGTAGTAACACCGATGTGGGAGGCAATAATGAAAAACTGTTTTTT,CASSNTDVGGNNEKLFF
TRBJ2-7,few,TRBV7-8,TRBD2,TGTGCCAGCAGCTCACCCCGGGGGGCCGGGACTAGAGCCCACGAGCAGTACTTC,CASSSPRGAGTRAHEQYF
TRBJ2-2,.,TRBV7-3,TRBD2,TGTGCCAGCAGCTTACTAGCGGGAAGGAACACCGGGGAGCTGTTTTTT,CASSLLAGRNTGELFF
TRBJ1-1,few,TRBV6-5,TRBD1,TGTGCCAGCAGCATCAACCCACAGGGGGATGAAGCTTTCTTT,CASSINPQGDEAFF
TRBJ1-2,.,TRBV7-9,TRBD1,TGTGCCAGCAGCCCGGACAGGGATGTTGGCTACACCTTC,CASSPDRDVGYTF
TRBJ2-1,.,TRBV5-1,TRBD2,TGCGCCAGCAGCCCTACAACTAGCGGGAACAATGAGCAGTTCTTC,CASSPTTSGNNEQFF
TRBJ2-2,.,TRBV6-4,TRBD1,TGTGCCAGCAGTGCGACAGGGACCGGGGAGCTGTTTTTT,CASSATGTGELFF
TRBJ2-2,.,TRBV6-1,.,TGTGCCAGCAGTGGAGGGACGAACACCGGGGAGCTGTTTTTT,CASSGGTNTGELFF
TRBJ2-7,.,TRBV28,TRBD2,TGTGCCAGTACTAGCGGGAGTTACGAGCAGTACTTC,CASTSGSYEQYF
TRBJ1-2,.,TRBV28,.,TGTGCCAGCAGTTTACAGGGCGGCTATGGCTACACCTTC,CASSLQGGYGYTF
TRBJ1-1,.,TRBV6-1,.,TGTGCCAGCAGTGAGTTGGGGGGAGGGATCACTGAAGCTTTCTTT,CASSELGGGITEAFF
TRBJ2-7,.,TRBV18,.,TGTGCCAGCTCACCACTTGCGGGGGCCGGCTCCTACGAGCAGTACTTC,CASSPLAGAGSYEQYF
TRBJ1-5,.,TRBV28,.,TGTGCCAGCAGTTTATATGCAGGCAATCAGCCCCAGCATTTT,CASSLYAGNQPQHF